These 4 T cell receptor beta chains share one sample of origin, sequenced in a study of T cell repertoires in aging, cancer and after chemotherapy. TCR beta rearrangements were amplified from peripheral blood genomic DNA. A mixed TRB-A/B primer pool amplified rearranged TRB by multiplex touch-down PCR. A single record per CDR3 protein comes from TCRdb applying MiXCR to the multiplex PCR reads. Of under 5,500 distinct CDR3 sequences listed, about 40% are singletons. The sequencing input was blood. All receptors come from a human donor with a blood cancer.

The genes are TRBV5-4 and TRBJ2-3; 7 bases map to TRBD1. Germline V gene data show CDR1 as SGHNT and CDR2 as YYREEE (reference sequence). The ends lost 4 bases at V and 2 bases at J; junction bases unmatched: 4. The CDR3 consists of 14 residues. CDR3 coding DNA: TGTGCCAGCAGCCCAGGACAGGTCACAGATACGCAGTATTTT. Encoded protein: CASSPGQVTDTQYF.

As regards this clonotype: Germline is not matched at one junction end, which may reflect a read error. J is TRBJ2-1 and V is TRBV6-4, with 13 bases identical to TRBD2. CDR3 length: 15 amino acids. Germline-derived CDR1 and CDR2 are MRHNA and SNTAGT. As DNA, the CDR3 is TGTGCCAGCAGTGAGACTAGCGGGAGGATCAATAAGCAGTTCTTC. This translates into CASSETSGRINKQFF.

DNA for the CDR3: TGTGCCAGTAGAAACAGGGGGCGCACAGATACGCAGTATTTT. Its protein product is CASRNRGRTDTQYF. The gene calls are TRBV19 and TRBJ2-3; 9 bases map to TRBD1. The CDR3 is 14 residues long. J was trimmed by 1 base and V by 6 bases; bases with no gene match: 2. Germline CDR1 reads LNHDA; CDR2 reads SQIVND (reference sequence). The full variable domain, completed using reference TRBV19 and TRBJ2-3, is DGGITQSPKYLFRKEGQNVTLSCEQNLNHDAMYWYRQDPGQGLRLIYYSQIVNDFQKGDIAEGYSVSREKKESFPLTVTSAQKNPTAFYLCASRNRGRTDTQYFGPGTRLTVL.

The chain combines TRBV7-9 with TRBJ1-4; D remains ambiguous. This CDR3 has 13 amino acids. Germline V gene sequence: CDR1 SEHNR, CDR2 FQNEAQ (reference sequence). Trimming removed 5 bases from V and 3 bases from J, with 7 bases in between. CDR3 nucleotide sequence: TGTGCCAGCAGCCCCCTCGCTAATGAAAAACTGTTTTTT. Amino acids: CASSPLANEKLFF.